Listed below are T cell receptor beta chains from one sample, sequenced in a study of blood T cell repertoires in COVID-19. Data came from immunoSEQ multiplex PCR; TCRdb stores just in-frame clones and leaves some out. Of approximately 130,000 clones listed, more than 75% are singletons. Sequences were obtained from peripheral blood. The receptors derive from a man aged 50 or older with acute or convalescent COVID-19. CDR3s include the opening cysteine and the closing phenylalanine or tryptophan. A D gene is named only where the DNA matches it firmly. A clone size is listed for some rows: how often the clone was seen (once, few, many), or a class if it is expanded.

v_call	clone_size	j_call	d_call	cdr3_nt	cdr3_aa
TRBV7-9	NA	TRBJ1-6	NA	TGTGCCAGCAGCAACCTTGCTACCGATAATTCACCCCTCCACTTT	CASSNLATDNSPLHF
TRBV19	NA	TRBJ2-3	NA	TGTGCCAGTAGCCGGCAGGGGCCTAACACAGATACGCAGTATTTT	CASSRQGPNTDTQYF
TRBV7-8	NA	TRBJ1-3	NA	TGTGCCAGCAGCTCGAAAAGTCAGGGGTTCACAAACACCATATATTTT	CASSSKSQGFTNTIYF
TRBV7-2	NA	TRBJ2-1	TRBD2	TGTGCCAGCAGTATTAGCGGGAGGGCTGAGCAGTTCTTC	CASSISGRAEQFF
TRBV19	NA	TRBJ2-6	NA	TGTGCCAAGCCGAGGCCTTCTGGGGCCAACGTCCTGACTTTC	CAKPRPSGANVLTF
TRBV3-1/TRBV3-2	NA	TRBJ1-2	NA	TGTGCCAGCAGCCAAGTAGCCATGAACTATGGCTACACCTTC	CASSQVAMNYGYTF
TRBV2	NA	TRBJ2-3	NA	TGTGCCAGCAGTAAAGGGGGGCGGTTAGGAGATACGCAGTATTTT	CASSKGGRLGDTQYF
TRBV4-1	NA	TRBJ2-7	TRBD2	TGCGCCAGCAGCCAAGAAGCGGGGGGGGCCTACGAGCAGTACTTC	CASSQEAGGAYEQYF
TRBV6-6	NA	TRBJ2-5	NA	TGTGCCAGCAGGTCAACGGCGGGCCAAGAGACCCAGTACTTC	CASRSTAGQETQYF
TRBV2	NA	TRBJ1-2	NA	TGTGCCAGCAGTGAGGCAGGGAAGTACTATGGCTACACCTTC	CASSEAGKYYGYTF
TRBV4-1	NA	TRBJ2-2	NA	TGCGCCAGCAGCCAAGATGGGCAGGGCCCCGGGGAGCTGTTTTTT	CASSQDGQGPGELFF
TRBV6-1	NA	TRBJ2-7	TRBD1	TGTGCCAGCAGCCCGGGACAGGGGTTAGGTGAGCAGTACTTC	CASSPGQGLGEQYF
TRBV18	NA	TRBJ2-7	NA	TGTGCCAGCTCACCACCGGGGCTAGCGAAAAGCTCCTACGAGCAGTACTTC	CASSPPGLAKSSYEQYF
TRBV16	once	TRBJ2-1	NA	TGTGCCAGCAGCCAAAACTATGAGCAGTTCTTC	CASSQNYEQFF
TRBV5-1	NA	TRBJ2-7	NA	TGCGCCAGCAGCCGGGGGACCTCCTACGAGCAGTACTTC	CASSRGTSYEQYF
TRBV5-1	NA	TRBJ1-1	TRBD1	TGCGCCAGCAGCATACTACGTAGACAGGGGGCAAACACTGAAGCTTTCTTT	CASSILRRQGANTEAFF
TRBV6-5	once	TRBJ1-1	NA	TGTGCCAGCAGTTATAAAATGAGCACTGAAGCTTTCTTT	CASSYKMSTEAFF
TRBV5-8	NA	TRBJ2-1	TRBD1	TGTGCCAGCAGCTTCTTAGGGGGCGAGCAGTTCTTC	CASSFLGGEQFF
TRBV30	NA	TRBJ1-1	NA	TGTGCCTGGAGTGTCGGGGTTGGTTATATGGCTTTCTTT	CAWSVGVGYMAFF
TRBV19	NA	TRBJ1-2	NA	TGTGCCAGTAGTATCGGGGGTGGCTACACCTTC	CASSIGGGYTF
TRBV19	NA	TRBJ1-4	NA	TGTGCCAGTTTACGCCAGGGAGGTGGAGAAAAACTGTTTTTT	CASLRQGGGEKLFF
TRBV2	NA	TRBJ2-3	NA	TGTGCCAGCAGTGTAAGGGGGGATACGCAGTATTTT	CASSVRGDTQYF
TRBV11-3	NA	TRBJ2-2	NA	TGTGCCAGTAGGCCGGCGGTGAACACCGGGGAGCTGTTTTTT	CASRPAVNTGELFF
TRBV24-1	NA	TRBJ1-4	TRBD1	TGTGCCACCAGTGACCCCGGACAGGGCGTTGCTGAAAAACTGTTTTTT	CATSDPGQGVAEKLFF
TRBV13	NA	TRBJ1-1	TRBD1	TGTGCCAGCAGCTCCGAGGGACAGGGAGGATTCAGGGCTTTCTTT	CASSSEGQGGFRAFF
TRBV5-6	NA	TRBJ2-3	TRBD1	TGTGCCAGCAGCTTGGCACTGACAGGGGGAGAGACAGATACGCAGTATTTT	CASSLALTGGETDTQYF
TRBV2	NA	TRBJ2-3	TRBD1	TGTGCCAGCAGTGAAGCTTTCGGCACAGGGGGCACAGATACGCAGTATTTT	CASSEAFGTGGTDTQYF
TRBV24-1	NA	TRBJ2-2	TRBD1	TGTGCCACCAGTGATGTACAGGGGGCCGGGGAGCTGTTTTTT	CATSDVQGAGELFF
TRBV15	NA	TRBJ2-3	TRBD2	TGTGCCACCACTGCGACTAGCGGGAGATTAGATACGCAGTATTTT	CATTATSGRLDTQYF
TRBV30	NA	TRBJ2-1	TRBD2	TGTGCCTGGAGTAATAGGCCTAGCGGGGGTGAGCAGTTCTTC	CAWSNRPSGGEQFF
TRBV19	NA	TRBJ1-6	NA	TGTGCCAGTAGTATAGTAGGGGATAATTCACCCCTCCACTTT	CASSIVGDNSPLHF
TRBV9	NA	TRBJ1-4	TRBD1	TGTGCCAGCAGCGCGACAGGGTATGTCGAAAAACTGTTTTTT	CASSATGYVEKLFF
TRBV11-3	NA	TRBJ2-5	NA	TGTGCCAGCAGCTTAGTAGGGGTGGAGACCCAGTACTTC	CASSLVGVETQYF
TRBV3-1/TRBV3-2	NA	TRBJ2-1	TRBD2	TGTGCCAGCAGCCGAACTAGCGGGAGTTACAATGAGCAGTTCTTC	CASSRTSGSYNEQFF
TRBV6-5	NA	TRBJ1-2	TRBD1	TGTGCCAGCAGTTACCAGGGAGGACAGGGGTATGGCTACACCTTC	CASSYQGGQGYGYTF
TRBV3-1/TRBV3-2	NA	TRBJ1-6	NA	TGTGCCAGCAGCCACACGGAAGAGGGTGGTTCACCCCTCCACTTT	CASSHTEEGGSPLHF
TRBV18	NA	TRBJ1-1	NA	TGTGCCAGCTCAACAGACAGTCGGAACACTGAAGCTTTCTTT	CASSTDSRNTEAFF
TRBV7-8	NA	TRBJ2-7	TRBD2	TGTGCCAGCAGCCCGGGACTAGCGGGAAATTCCTACGAGCAGTACTTC	CASSPGLAGNSYEQYF
TRBV12-5	NA	TRBJ1-4	TRBD1	TGTGCTAGTGCTCCATGGACAGGGGGCGTTTTATTTGGAGCTAATGAAAAACTGTTTTTT	CASAPWTGGVLFGANEKLFF
TRBV6-5	few	TRBJ2-5	TRBD2	TGTGCCAGCAGTCTAGCGGGAGCAGAGACCCAGTACTTC	CASSLAGAETQYF
TRBV5-1	NA	TRBJ2-1	TRBD2	TGCGCCAGCAGCGGACTAGCGGGAGTAGATGAGCAGTTCTTC	CASSGLAGVDEQFF
TRBV3-1/TRBV3-2	NA	TRBJ2-1	TRBD2	TGTGCCAGCAGCCAAGAAAGGGGACTAGCGGGATACAATGAGCAGTTCTTC	CASSQERGLAGYNEQFF
TRBV9	NA	TRBJ1-1	NA	TGTGCCAGCAGCGCCGAACCAGAAGCTGAAGCTTTCTTT	CASSAEPEAEAFF
TRBV24-1	NA	TRBJ2-3	NA	TGTGCCACCAGTGATCCCCAGGGTGGAGGCACAGATACGCAGTATTTT	CATSDPQGGGTDTQYF
TRBV27	NA	TRBJ1-2	TRBD1	TGTGCCAGCGGAGCACAGGGGGCTTTGGGAAACTATGGCTACACCTTC	CASGAQGALGNYGYTF
TRBV3-1/TRBV3-2	NA	TRBJ1-2	TRBD1	TGTGCCAGCAGCCAAAAGGGACAGGGGTCTTGGTATGGCTACACCTTC	CASSQKGQGSWYGYTF
TRBV27	NA	TRBJ2-1	TRBD1	TGTGCCAGCAGTTCCGGGACAGGATTGAATGAGCAGTTCTTC	CASSSGTGLNEQFF